This TCR beta chain was recovered during a study of T cell repertoires in cytomegalovirus infection. A note on this clonotype: No antigen is known for it.

TCRdb reanalysed the reads using MiXCR and keeps one entry per CDR3 protein. The sample holds fewer than 550,000 distinct CDR3 sequences; around 10% are singletons and the top ten take 10%. General study results and limits: The study found HLA-C-restricted CMV-specific TCR beta clonotypes dominating the ex vivo response.

The sample comprised PBMCs. The sequence derives from a human donor in good health (CMV status not recorded). Some clones in this sample may be carry-over from other donors' samples.

CDR3 DNA sequence: TGTGCCAGCAGCGGGGGGGGCTACACCTTC. Translating gives CASSGGGYTF. The chain combines TRBV9 with TRBJ1-2, with D maybe TRBD1 (5 bases). CDR1 is SGDLS, CDR2 YYNGEE, per germline. The CDR3 covers 10 residues. V lost 3 bases to trimming and J lost 8 bases, with 5 bases between them. Filled out from reference TRBV9 and TRBJ1-2, the complete variable domain reads DSGVTQTPKHLITATGQRVTLRCSPRSGDLSVYWYQQSLDQGLQFLIQYYNGEERAKGNILERFSAQQFPDLHSELNLSSLELGDSALYFCASSGGGYTFGSGTRLTVV.